What follows are 7 T cell receptor beta chains derived from one specimen sequenced in a study of cytomegalovirus exposure and HLA in healthy donors. Use of 60 Vbeta and 13 Jbeta primers characterized the PCR. Here immunoSEQ multiplex PCR was the method, and the copy in TCRdb shows in-frame clones only, minus some. The data show about 200,000 clones, 75% to 85% seen once. The sequencing input was PBMCs. The receptors derive from a girl aged 10-17 years in good health and CMV-seronegative.

This clone showed up just once. The chain links TRBV18 to TRBJ1-3, with 7 bases that match TRBD1. Germline CDR1 KGHSH, CDR2 LQKENI. The CDR3 length is 18 residues. The J segment lost 0 bases and the V segment lost 2 bases, leaving 10 bases of the junction unmatched. CDR3 protein: CASSPFSDRASSGNTIYF. The CDR3 region has the DNA TGTGCCAGCTCACCATTTTCTGACAGGGCCTCCTCTGGAAACACCATATATTTT.

This clone was seen more than once but under ten times. The V call is TRBV4-3, the J call TRBJ1-1; possibly TRBD1 for D (5 bases). This CDR3 contains 13 residues. V lost 5 bases, J lost 3 bases, and 10 bases lay in between. Germline lookup yields CDR1 LGHNA and CDR2 YSLEER. CDR3 region: CASSWGLDTEAFF. CDR3 bases: TGCGCCAGCAGCTGGGGCTTGGACACTGAAGCTTTCTTT.

This clone came up once. V usage is TRBV5-1 and J usage is TRBJ2-7, with TRBD1 matching 10 bases. The V gene end was trimmed by 2 bases and the J gene end by 2 bases; junction bases not matched to a gene: 4. CDR3 size: 15 residues. Germline V gives CDR1 SGHRS, CDR2 YFSETQ. CDR3 in amino acids: CASSFSGTGAYEQYF. CDR3 nucleotides: TGCGCCAGCAGCTTCTCGGGGACAGGGGCCTACGAGCAGTACTTC.

The rearrangement uses TRBV10-1 and TRBJ2-2; the D gene is possibly TRBD2 (5 bases). Per the germline V gene, CDR1 is WNHNN and CDR2 is SYGVQD (reference sequence). The CDR3 sequence is 17 residues long. Deletions cut 2 bases from V and 0 bases from J, with 13 bases between. The CDR3 region is CASSEPRGASNTGELFF. CDR3 in DNA: TGCGCCAGCAGTGAGCCTCGGGGTGCTTCGAACACCGGGGAGCTGTTTTTT.

The rearrangement joins TRBV11-1 to TRBJ2-7; 8 positions agree with TRBD1. Trimming cost V 5 bases and J 7 bases; bases outside gene matches: 16. CDR3 length: 16 amino acids. Germline CDR1 reads SGHAT; CDR2 reads FQDESV (reference sequence). As DNA, the CDR3 is TGTGCCAGCAGCCCGTTCAGGACAGGGACATCCCGGGAGCAGTACTTC. It translates to CASSPFRTGTSREQYF. Full variable domain (rest looked up from reference TRBV11-1 and TRBJ2-7): EAEVAQSPRYKITEKSQAVAFWCDPISGHATLYWYRQILGQGPELLVQFQDESVVDDSQLPKDRFSAERLKGVDSTLKIQPAELGDSAMYLCASSPFRTGTSREQYFGPGTRLTVT.

The chain links TRBV27 to TRBJ1-1; possibly TRBD1 for D (6 bases). V was cut by 2 bases and J by 2 bases, with 9 bases left in between. Per the germline V gene, CDR1 is MNHEY and CDR2 is SMNVEV (reference sequence). The CDR3 totals 14 residues. CDR3 coding DNA: TGTGCCAGCAGTTTACGAGGGGGTAACACTGAAGCTTTCTTT. Encoded protein: CASSLRGGNTEAFF.

V usage is TRBV2 and J usage is TRBJ1-5; no definite D call. The ends were cut back, 6 bases at V and 3 bases at J, with 15 bases in the middle. The CDR3 has 15 residues. In germline, CDR1 is SNHLY, CDR2 FYNNEI. CDR3: CASRHAGAVNQPQHF. As DNA, the CDR3 is TGTGCCAGCAGGCATGCGGGAGCCGTCAATCAGCCCCAGCATTTT.